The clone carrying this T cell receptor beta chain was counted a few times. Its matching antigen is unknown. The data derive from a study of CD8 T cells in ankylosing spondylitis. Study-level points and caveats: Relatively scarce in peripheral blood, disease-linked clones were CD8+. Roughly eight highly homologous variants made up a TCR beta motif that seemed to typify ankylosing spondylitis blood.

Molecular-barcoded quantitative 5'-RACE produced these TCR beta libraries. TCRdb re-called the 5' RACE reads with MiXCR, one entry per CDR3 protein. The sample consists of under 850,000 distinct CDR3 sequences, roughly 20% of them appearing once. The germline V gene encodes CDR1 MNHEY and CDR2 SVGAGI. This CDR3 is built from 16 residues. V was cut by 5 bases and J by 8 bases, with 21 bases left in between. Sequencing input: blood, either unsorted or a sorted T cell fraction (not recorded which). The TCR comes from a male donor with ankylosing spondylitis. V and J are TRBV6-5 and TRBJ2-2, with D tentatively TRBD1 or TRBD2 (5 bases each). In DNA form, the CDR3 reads TGTGCCAGCAGTCAGTCGGGGACGGAGGTCGCGGGGGAGCTGTTTTTT. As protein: CASSQSGTEVAGELFF.